This T cell receptor beta chain was identified during a study of T cell responses to AZD1222 COVID-19 vaccine. V dropped 5 bases and J dropped 8; count of bases not matched to a gene: 5. Germline V gives CDR1 MNHEY, CDR2 SVGAGI. The CDR3 spans 13 residues. As to this clone: Its antigen is undetermined.

The assay was immunoSEQ multiplex PCR, and TCRdb's table has in-frame clones only and misses some. The table lists 130,000 to 150,000 clones, 90% to 95% of them singletons. Notes on the study in general: An increase in Spike-specific TCR breadth and depth was observed after two AZD1222 doses.

The chain uses TRBV6-5 and TRBJ2-1, with 8 nucleotides matching TRBD1. The sample in question was peripheral blood, obtained on day 0 of AZD1222 vaccination. The TCR sequence derives from an adult in good health. The CDR3 loop reads CASSNDRGYEQFF. Here the CDR3 DNA reads TGTGCCAGCAGTAACGACAGGGGCTATGAGCAGTTCTTC.